This T cell receptor (beta chain) was found in a study of blood T cells in healthy people across ages. Study-level results: Older individuals had lower TCR beta diversity per million T cells (the decline was roughly linear). It was the long-lived donors that had more naive CD4+ cells and higher diversity than aged donors.

This clonotype was seen a few times. Its antigen is unidentified. The CDR3 is made up of 15 amino acids. Unmatched junction bases numbered 6, after V lost 1 base and J lost 8 bases. Per sample, no less than 5 micrograms of total RNA were extracted. PCR was performed a second time for about 7 to 11 cycles using a sample-barcoded 5' primer and a J-beta primer mix. From each sample, at least 2.5 million paired-end reads containing CDR3 were obtained. TCRdb independently ran MiXCR on the 5' RACE reads; one entry per CDR3 protein. Of 1,800,000 or so distinct CDR3 sequences listed, about two fifths were seen once; the top ten hold more than 20%.

This clonotype was obtained from a human donor in good health. What was sequenced was blood. The V gene is TRBV12-3 or TRBV12-4, the J gene TRBJ1-2; TRBD1 matches at 11 bases. This chain's CDR3 is CASSLEGGQGGGYTF. The CDR3 DNA sequence: TGTGCCAGCAGTTTAGAGGGGGGACAGGGGGGCGGCTACACCTTC.